The following is a T cell receptor (beta chain) sequence with its context. No antigen is known for it. PCR employed 60 Vbeta and 13 Jbeta primers. Clones were read by immunoSEQ multiplex PCR, and TCRdb kept only the in-frame ones, dropping some. This table has 95,000 to 150,000 clones, around 74% appearing once. It was healthy bone marrow donors who served as donors. These data originate in a study of cytomegalovirus exposure and HLA in healthy donors. Findings and caveats of the study: Among CMV-associated TCR beta chains, most appeared HLA-restricted in a later analysis.

This CDR3 region has 14 residues. Per germline, CDR1 SGHKS and CDR2 YYEKEE (reference sequence). Deletions cut 4 bases from V and 4 bases from J, with 14 bases between. This TCR was recovered from a man in his 60s in good health and CMV-seropositive. V gene TRBV5-5 combines with J gene TRBJ1-1; D ambiguous. Sequencing was done on a sample of PBMCs. Here the CDR3 reads CASSPRAWGTEAFF. The CDR3 region has the DNA TGTGCCAGCAGCCCGAGGGCGTGGGGCACTGAAGCTTTCTTT.